In terms of frequency, the clone carrying this T cell receptor beta chain is medium-sized. No antigen is known for it. TRB was amplified by touch-down multiplex PCR, primer pools A and B combined. Reprocessing the multiplex PCR reads, TCRdb reports a single entry for every CDR3 protein and omits DNA. This sample contains 7,000 to 10,000 distinct CDR3 sequences. There are 11 residues in the CDR3. This sample stems from a study of T cell clusters in autoimmune cytopenias. TRB amplification used approximately 250 ng of peripheral blood genomic DNA. Study-level results: Physiological T cell clusters of healthy donors were apparently absent in primary autoimmune cytopenia patients.

The chain carries TRBV12-3 or TRBV12-4 and TRBJ2-1; TCRdb indicates TRBD1, and absent DNA this call remains unverified. The sample comprised peripheral blood. The receptor's source is a human donor with an autoimmune cytopenia or autoimmune hepatitis (not recorded which). This CDR3 reads CASTRGNEQFF.